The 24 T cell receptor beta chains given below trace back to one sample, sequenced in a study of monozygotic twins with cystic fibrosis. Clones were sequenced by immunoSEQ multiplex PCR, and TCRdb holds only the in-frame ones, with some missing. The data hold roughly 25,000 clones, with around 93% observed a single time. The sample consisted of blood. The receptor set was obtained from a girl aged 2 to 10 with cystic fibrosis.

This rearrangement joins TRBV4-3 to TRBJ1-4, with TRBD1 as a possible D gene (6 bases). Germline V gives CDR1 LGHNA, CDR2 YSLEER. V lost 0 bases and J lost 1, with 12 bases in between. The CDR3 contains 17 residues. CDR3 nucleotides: TGCGCCAGCAGCCAAGATTCTGTGGGACAAACTAATGAAAAACTGTTTTTT. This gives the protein CASSQDSVGQTNEKLFF.

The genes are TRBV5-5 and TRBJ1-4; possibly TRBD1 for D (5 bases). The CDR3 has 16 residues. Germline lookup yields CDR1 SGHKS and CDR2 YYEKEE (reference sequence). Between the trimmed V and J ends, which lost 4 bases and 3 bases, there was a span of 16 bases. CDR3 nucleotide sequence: TGTGCCAGCAGCAATTACCAGGGCCAAGCTAATGAAAAACTGTTTTTT. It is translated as CASSNYQGQANEKLFF.

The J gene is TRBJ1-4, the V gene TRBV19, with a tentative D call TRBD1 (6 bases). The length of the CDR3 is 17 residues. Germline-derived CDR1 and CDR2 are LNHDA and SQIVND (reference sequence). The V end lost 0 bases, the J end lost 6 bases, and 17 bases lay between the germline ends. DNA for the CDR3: TGTGCCAGTAGTATAGATCCGTCTGGGGGCGAGGATGAAAAACTGTTTTTT. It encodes CASSIDPSGGEDEKLFF.

The CDR3 nucleotides read TGTGCCAGCAGCTTAGAGCCGGGGCCGAACACTGAAGCTTTCTTT. The encoded protein is CASSLEPGPNTEAFF. The rearrangement links TRBV11-3 to TRBJ1-1; D might be TRBD1 (5 bases). Trimming stripped 0 bases from V and 1 base from J, with 9 bases between. The CDR3 sequence is 15 residues long. CDR1 and CDR2 from the germline V gene are SGHNT and YENEEA.

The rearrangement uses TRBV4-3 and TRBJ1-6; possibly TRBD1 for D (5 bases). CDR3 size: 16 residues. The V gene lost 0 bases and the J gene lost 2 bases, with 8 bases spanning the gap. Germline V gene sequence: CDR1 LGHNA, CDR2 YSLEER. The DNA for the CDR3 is TGCGCCAGCAGCCAAGAAATACAGGCCTATAATTCACCCCTCCACTTT. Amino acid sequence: CASSQEIQAYNSPLHF.

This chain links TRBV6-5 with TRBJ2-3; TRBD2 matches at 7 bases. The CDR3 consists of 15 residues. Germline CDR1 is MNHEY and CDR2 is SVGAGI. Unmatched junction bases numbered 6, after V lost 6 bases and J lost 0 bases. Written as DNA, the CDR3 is TGTGCCAGCAGCACCGGGACTACGAGCACAGATACGCAGTATTTT. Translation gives CASSTGTTSTDTQYF.

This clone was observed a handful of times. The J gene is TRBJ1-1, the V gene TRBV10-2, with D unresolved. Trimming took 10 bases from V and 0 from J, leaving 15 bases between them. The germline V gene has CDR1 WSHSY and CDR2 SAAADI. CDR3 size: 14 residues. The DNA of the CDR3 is TGCGCCACCACGCGTGAGGAGATGAACACTGAAGCTTTCTTT. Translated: CATTREEMNTEAFF.

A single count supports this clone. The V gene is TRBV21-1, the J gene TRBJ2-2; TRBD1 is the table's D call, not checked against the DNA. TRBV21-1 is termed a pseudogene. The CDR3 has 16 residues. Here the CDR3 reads CASSKVKGVNTGELFF. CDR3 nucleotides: TGTGCCAGCAGCAAAGTTAAGGGGGTTAACACCGGGGAGCTGTTTTTT.

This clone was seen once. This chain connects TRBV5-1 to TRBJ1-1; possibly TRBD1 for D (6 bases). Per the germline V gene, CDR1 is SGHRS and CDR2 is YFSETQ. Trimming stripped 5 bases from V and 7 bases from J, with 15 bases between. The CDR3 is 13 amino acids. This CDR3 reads CASSPQGWDEAFF. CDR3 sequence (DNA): TGCGCCAGCAGTCCCCAGGGGTGGGATGAAGCTTTCTTT.

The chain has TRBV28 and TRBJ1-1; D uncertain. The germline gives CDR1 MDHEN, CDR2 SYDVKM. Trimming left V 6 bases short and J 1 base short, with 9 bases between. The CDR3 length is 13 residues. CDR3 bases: TGTGCCAGCAGCACAGCGAAGAACACTGAAGCTTTCTTT. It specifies CASSTAKNTEAFF.

The CDR3 reads CASSPDYEQYF. As DNA, the CDR3 is TGTGCCAGCTCACCAGACTACGAGCAGTACTTC. V gene TRBV18 combines with J gene TRBJ2-7; no clear D. The germline V gene has CDR1 KGHSH and CDR2 LQKENI. Trimming pared 2 bases from V and 3 bases from J, leaving 2 bases between. The CDR3 runs to 11 residues. Supplemented by reference TRBV18 and TRBJ2-7, the full variable domain reads NAGVMQNPRHLVRRRGQEARLRCSPMKGHSHVYWYRQLPEEGLKFMVYLQKENIIDESGMPKERFSAEFPKEGPSILRIQQVVRGDSAAYFCASSPDYEQYFGPGTRLTVT.

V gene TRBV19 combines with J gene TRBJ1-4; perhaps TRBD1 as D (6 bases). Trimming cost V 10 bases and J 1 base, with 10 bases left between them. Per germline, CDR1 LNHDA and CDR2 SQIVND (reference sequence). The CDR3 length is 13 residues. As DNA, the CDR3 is TGTGCCATCCCACAGGGAACTAATGAAAAACTGTTTTTT. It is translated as CAIPQGTNEKLFF.

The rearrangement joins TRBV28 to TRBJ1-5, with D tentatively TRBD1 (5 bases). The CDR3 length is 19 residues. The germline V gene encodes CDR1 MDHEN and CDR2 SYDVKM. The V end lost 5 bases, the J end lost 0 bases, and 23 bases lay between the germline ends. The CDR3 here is CASSRGRIVNRYSNQPQHF. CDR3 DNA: TGTGCCAGCAGTAGGGGACGGATCGTTAACCGTTATAGCAATCAGCCCCAGCATTTT.

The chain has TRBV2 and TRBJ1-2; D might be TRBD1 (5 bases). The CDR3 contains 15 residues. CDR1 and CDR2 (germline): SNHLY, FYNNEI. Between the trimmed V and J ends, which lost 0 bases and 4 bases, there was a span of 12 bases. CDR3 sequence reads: CASSEAPGRLYGYTF. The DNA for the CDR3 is TGTGCCAGCAGTGAAGCGCCGGGACGACTCTATGGCTACACCTTC.

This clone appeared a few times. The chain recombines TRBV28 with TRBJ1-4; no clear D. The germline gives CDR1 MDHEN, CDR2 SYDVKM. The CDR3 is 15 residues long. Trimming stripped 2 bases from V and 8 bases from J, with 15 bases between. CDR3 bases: TGTGCCAGCAGTTTACCGGACGGGAGGCGGGAAAAACTGTTTTTT. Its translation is CASSLPDGRREKLFF. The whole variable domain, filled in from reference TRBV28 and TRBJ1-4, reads DVKVTQSSRYLVKRTGEKVFLECVQDMDHENMFWYRQDPGLGLRLIYFSYDVKMKEKGDIPEGYSVSREKKERFSLILESASTNQTSMYLCASSLPDGRREKLFFGSGTQLSVL.

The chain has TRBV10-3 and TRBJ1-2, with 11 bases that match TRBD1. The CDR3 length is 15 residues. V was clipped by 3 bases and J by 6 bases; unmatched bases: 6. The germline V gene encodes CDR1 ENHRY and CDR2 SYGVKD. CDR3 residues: CAISDQGQGVHGYTF. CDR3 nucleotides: TGTGCCATCAGTGATCAGGGACAGGGGGTTCATGGCTACACCTTC.

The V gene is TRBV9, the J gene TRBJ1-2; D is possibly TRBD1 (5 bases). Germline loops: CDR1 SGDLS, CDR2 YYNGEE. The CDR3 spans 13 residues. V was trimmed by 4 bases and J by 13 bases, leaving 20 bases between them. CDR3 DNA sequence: TGTGCCAGCAGCCCCCGGGAGGCTGGGACTGGCACCTTC. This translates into CASSPREAGTGTF.

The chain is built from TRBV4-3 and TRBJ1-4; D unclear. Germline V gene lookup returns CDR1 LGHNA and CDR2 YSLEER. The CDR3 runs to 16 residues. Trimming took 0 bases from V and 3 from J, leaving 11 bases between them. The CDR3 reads CASSQDLGVPNEKLFF. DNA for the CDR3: TGCGCCAGCAGCCAAGATTTGGGCGTTCCTAATGAAAAACTGTTTTTT.

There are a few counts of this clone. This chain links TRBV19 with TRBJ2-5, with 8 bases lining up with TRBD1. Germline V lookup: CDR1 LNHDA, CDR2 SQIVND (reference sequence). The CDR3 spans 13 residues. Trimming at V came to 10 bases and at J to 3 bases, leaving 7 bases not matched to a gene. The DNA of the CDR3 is TGTGCCAACCGAAACAGGGGGGAAGAGACCCAGTACTTC. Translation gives CANRNRGEETQYF.

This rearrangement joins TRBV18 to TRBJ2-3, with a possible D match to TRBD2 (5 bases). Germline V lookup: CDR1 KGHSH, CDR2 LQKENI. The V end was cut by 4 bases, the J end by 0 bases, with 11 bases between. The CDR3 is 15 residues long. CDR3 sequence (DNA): TGTGCCAGCTCACAGCTTGCGGGCAGCACAGATACGCAGTATTTT. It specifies CASSQLAGSTDTQYF. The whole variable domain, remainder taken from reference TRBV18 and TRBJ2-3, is NAGVMQNPRHLVRRRGQEARLRCSPMKGHSHVYWYRQLPEEGLKFMVYLQKENIIDESGMPKERFSAEFPKEGPSILRIQQVVRGDSAAYFCASSQLAGSTDTQYFGPGTRLTVL.

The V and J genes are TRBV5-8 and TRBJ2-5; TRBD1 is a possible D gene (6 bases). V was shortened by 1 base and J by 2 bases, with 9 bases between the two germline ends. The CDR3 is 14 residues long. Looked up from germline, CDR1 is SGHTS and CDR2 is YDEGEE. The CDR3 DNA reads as TGTGCCAGCAGCTTGTTGGGACAACAAGAGACCCAGTACTTC. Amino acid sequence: CASSLLGQQETQYF. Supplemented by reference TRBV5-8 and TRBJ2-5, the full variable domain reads EAGVTQSPTHLIKTRGQQATLRCSPISGHTSVYWYQQALGLGLQFLLWYDEGEERNRGNFPPRFSGRQFPNYSSELNVNALELEDSALYLCASSLLGQQETQYFGPGTRLLVL.

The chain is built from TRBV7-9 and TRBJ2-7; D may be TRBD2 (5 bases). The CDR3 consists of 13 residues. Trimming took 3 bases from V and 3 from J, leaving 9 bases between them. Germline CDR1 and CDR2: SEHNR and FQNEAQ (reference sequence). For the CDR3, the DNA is TGTGCCAGCAGCTTCACTAGTTACTACGAGCAGTACTTC. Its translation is CASSFTSYYEQYF.

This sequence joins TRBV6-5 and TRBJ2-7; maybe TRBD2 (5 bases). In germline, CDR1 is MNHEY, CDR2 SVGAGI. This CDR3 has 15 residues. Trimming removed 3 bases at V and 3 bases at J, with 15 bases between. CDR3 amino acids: CASSYGTLGNYEQYF. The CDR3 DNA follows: TGTGCCAGCAGTTATGGTACCCTCGGGAACTACGAGCAGTACTTC.

This CDR3 is CASSGYTGELFF. The CDR3 coding sequence is TGTGCCAGCAGTGGTTATACCGGGGAGCTGTTTTTT. This rearrangement joins TRBV6-1 to TRBJ2-2; D remains unclear. V lost 4 bases and J 5 bases, leaving 5 bases between the germline ends. CDR1 MNHNS and CDR2 SASEGT come from the germline V gene. The CDR3 totals 12 residues.